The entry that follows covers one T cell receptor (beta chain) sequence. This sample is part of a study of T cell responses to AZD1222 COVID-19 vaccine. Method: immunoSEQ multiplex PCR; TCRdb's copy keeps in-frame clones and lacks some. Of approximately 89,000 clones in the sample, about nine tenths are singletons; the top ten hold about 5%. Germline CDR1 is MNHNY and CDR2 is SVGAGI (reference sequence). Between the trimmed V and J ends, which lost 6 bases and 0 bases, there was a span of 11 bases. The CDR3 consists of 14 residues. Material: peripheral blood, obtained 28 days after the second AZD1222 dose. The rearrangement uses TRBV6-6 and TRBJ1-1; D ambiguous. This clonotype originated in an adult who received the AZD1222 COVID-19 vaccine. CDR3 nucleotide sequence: TGTGCCAGCAGCCACAGAGACATGAACACTGAAGCTTTCTTT. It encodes CASSHRDMNTEAFF.